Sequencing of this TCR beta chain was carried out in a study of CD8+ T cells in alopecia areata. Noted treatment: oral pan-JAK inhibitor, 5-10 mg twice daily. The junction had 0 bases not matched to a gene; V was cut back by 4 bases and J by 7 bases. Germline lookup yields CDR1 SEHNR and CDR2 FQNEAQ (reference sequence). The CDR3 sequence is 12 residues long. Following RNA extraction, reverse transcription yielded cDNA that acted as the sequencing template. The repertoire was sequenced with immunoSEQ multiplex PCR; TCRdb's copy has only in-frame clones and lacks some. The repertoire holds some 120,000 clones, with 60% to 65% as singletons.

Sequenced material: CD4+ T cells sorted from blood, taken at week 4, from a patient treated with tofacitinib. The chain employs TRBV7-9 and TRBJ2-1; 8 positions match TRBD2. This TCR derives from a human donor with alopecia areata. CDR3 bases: TGTGCCAGCAGCTCTAGCGGGAATGAGCAGTTCTTC. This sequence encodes CASSSSGNEQFF.